One and the same sample provided the 5 T cell receptor beta chains below, sequenced in a study of B cell selection in AIRE deficiency. Assay used: immunoSEQ multiplex PCR; TCRdb lists only in-frame clones, some missing. The top ten clones hold 0.17% of a sample with tens of thousands of clones, about 97% of them seen once. The sorted conventional CD4 T cells were gated as CD4+CD127+. Sequenced sample: conventional CD4+ T cells sorted from PBMCs. These TCRs come from a human donor with AIRE deficiency.

V usage is TRBV6-5 and J usage is TRBJ2-5, with 12 bases matching TRBD1. V was clipped by 4 bases and J by 5 bases; unmatched bases: 8. CDR3 length: 16 residues. Germline assignment: CDR1 MNHEY and CDR2 SVGAGI. The DNA for the CDR3 is TGTGCCAGCAGTTTTTCCGGGACAGGGGGCCTGGAGACCCAGTACTTC. This codes for CASSFSGTGGLETQYF.

The gene calls are TRBV6-5 and TRBJ1-1, with 7 bases identical to TRBD1. The trim removed 5 bases at V and 5 bases at J, leaving 2 bases unmatched. The CDR3 consists of 12 residues. Per germline, CDR1 MNHEY and CDR2 SVGAGI. The CDR3 coding sequence is TGTGCCAGCAGTAGCAGGGGGACTGAAGCTTTCTTT. As protein: CASSSRGTEAFF.

V is TRBV5-1 and J is TRBJ2-7; 11 bases are shared with TRBD2. This CDR3 has 16 residues. The V segment lost 0 bases and the J segment 3 bases; nucleotides outside the gene matches: 5. CDR1 is SGHRS and CDR2 is YFSETQ in the germline V gene. DNA for the CDR3: TGCGCCAGCAGCTTGGAAGGACTAGCGGGTCTCTACGAGCAGTACTTC. As protein: CASSLEGLAGLYEQYF.

Only one count was recorded for this clone. This rearrangement joins TRBV27 to TRBJ2-2; D possibly corresponds to TRBD2 (5 bases). The germline gives CDR1 MNHEY, CDR2 SMNVEV (reference sequence). V lost 6 bases to trimming and J lost 5 bases, with 10 bases between them. CDR3 size: 13 residues. This CDR3 is CASSGVLTGELFF. CDR3 coding DNA: TGTGCCAGCAGCGGGGTGTTGACCGGGGAGCTGTTTTTT.

V is TRBV19 and J is TRBJ1-5; D remains unclear. The CDR3 length is 13 residues. CDR1 is LNHDA and CDR2 is SQIVND in the germline V gene (reference sequence). Deletions cut 3 bases from V and 5 bases from J, with 8 bases between. The CDR3 DNA reads TGTGCCAGTAGTATGAACATCGATCAGCCCCAGCATTTT. Its protein product is CASSMNIDQPQHF.